The present TCR beta chain was sequenced within a study of T cells in Graves' hyperthyroidism and ophthalmopathy. This clonotype came up a few times. Its antigen is undetermined. Fresh peripheral blood, roughly 9.8 ml of it, supplied the PBMCs. Study results and caveats: Appearing also in blood were most of the thyroid clonotypes expanded above 0.001. Model-based prediction identified ophthalmopathy a median approximately 6.2 months prior to its onset. Stable hyperthyroidism and ophthalmopathy were separated using 13 V-J signatures.

V lost 5 bases and J lost 4; bases outside the gene matches: 4. The germline CDR1 and CDR2 sequences are MGHRA and YSYEKL. There are 15 residues in the CDR3. Using RNA transcripts as the source, TCR beta CDR3 regions were amplified. TCR CDR3 underwent first-round RT-PCR with the HTBI primer set. TCRdb re-called the multiplex PCR reads with MiXCR, one entry per CDR3 protein. The sample includes hundreds of thousands of distinct CDR3 sequences, under 20% of them seen just once. The specimen sequenced was blood. The chain couples TRBV4-1 to TRBJ2-6, with 8 nucleotides matching TRBD2. The receptor comes from a woman in her forties or fifties with Graves' hyperthyroidism that later progressed to Graves' ophthalmopathy. The chain's CDR3 is CASSTGREGANVLTF. DNA for the CDR3: TGCGCCAGCAGCACCGGGAGGGAAGGGGCCAACGTCCTGACTTTC.